The rows below give T cell receptor beta chains drawn from one sample of a study of cytomegalovirus exposure and HLA in healthy donors. Measured with immunoSEQ multiplex PCR; TCRdb has only the in-frame clones, and not every one. The data contain around 120,000 clones, around a tenth of them singletons. The sample taken for sequencing was PBMCs. The receptors were sampled from a man under 40 in good health and CMV-seronegative. Both conserved end residues are part of each CDR3. A D gene is named only where the DNA matches it firmly. The size field is filled for only some rows; it gives once, few, many or a size class.

TRBJ1-5 | . | TRBV10-3 | . | CAISGSRDSNQPQHF | TGTGCCATCAGTGGGTCACGAGATAGCAATCAGCCCCAGCATTTT
TRBJ1-6 | TRBD1 | TRBV4-3 | . | CASSYTGTGNSPLHF | TGCGCCAGCAGCTACACCGGGACAGGGAATTCACCCCTCCACTTT
TRBJ2-2 | . | TRBV6-5 | . | CASSYRTNTGELFF | TGTGCCAGCAGTTATCGTACGAACACCGGGGAGCTGTTTTTT
TRBJ1-3 | . | TRBV5-6 | . | CASMELQKSGNTIYF | TGTGCCAGCATGGAACTACAAAAATCTGGAAACACCATATATTTT
TRBJ1-1 | TRBD1 | TRBV15 | few | CATSTIGTVMNTEAFF | TGTGCCACCAGCACGATAGGGACAGTAATGAACACTGAAGCTTTCTTT
TRBJ2-7 | TRBD1 | TRBV28 | . | CASSPGPGTGRDEQYF | TGTGCCAGCAGCCCGGGCCCCGGGACAGGGAGGGACGAGCAGTACTTC
TRBJ2-7 | . | TRBV10-2 | few | CASSEGRDYEQYF | TGCGCCAGCAGTGAAGGCAGGGACTACGAGCAGTACTTC
TRBJ2-7 | TRBD1 | TRBV5-1 | . | CASSGGQGGLEEQYF | TGCGCCAGCAGCGGGGGACAGGGGGGCTTGGAGGAGCAGTACTTC
TRBJ1-5 | TRBD1 | TRBV29-1 | . | CSVETGGGGQPQHF | TGCAGCGTCGAAACAGGGGGCGGTGGGCAGCCCCAGCATTTT
TRBJ2-1 | TRBD2 | TRBV7-7 | . | CASSLAGGAVRNEQFF | TGTGCTAGCAGCTTAGCGGGGGGAGCAGTGAGGAATGAGCAGTTCTTC
TRBJ1-4 | . | TRBV25-1 | . | CASSEYGGGNEKLFF | TGTGCCAGCAGTGAATACGGGGGTGGTAATGAAAAACTGTTTTTT
TRBJ1-1 | . | TRBV4-3 | few | CASSQAFSRANTEAFF | TGCGCCAGCAGCCAAGCCTTCTCCAGGGCGAACACTGAAGCTTTCTTT
TRBJ1-1 | . | TRBV10-1 | . | CASSEALYTEAFF | TGCGCCAGCAGTGAAGCACTGTACACTGAAGCTTTCTTT
TRBJ2-3 | TRBD2 | TRBV11-2 | . | CASSANGGARPDTQYF | TGTGCCAGCAGCGCGAACGGGGGGGCCCGTCCAGATACGCAGTATTTT
TRBJ2-1 | . | TRBV5-1 | . | CASRQTPGVGYNEQFF | TGCGCCAGCAGACAAACGCCAGGGGTGGGCTACAATGAGCAGTTCTTC
TRBJ1-1 | . | TRBV7-9 | few | CASSLEGRNTEAFF | TGTGCCAGCAGCTTAGAAGGGAGGAACACTGAAGCTTTCTTT
TRBJ1-2 | TRBD1 | TRBV19 | few | CASSILNRGQNGYTF | TGTGCCAGTAGTATTTTGAACAGGGGGCAGAATGGCTACACCTTC
TRBJ2-1 | . | TRBV18 | . | CASSQDSYNEQFF | TGTGCCAGCTCACAGGACTCTTACAATGAGCAGTTCTTC
TRBJ2-5 | . | TRBV19 | few | CASRARGGETQYF | TGTGCCAGTAGAGCTAGGGGGGGAGAGACCCAGTACTTC
TRBJ2-5 | TRBD2 | TRBV4-1 | few | CASSPEPLAGGRETQYF | TGCGCCAGCAGCCCAGAGCCTCTAGCGGGGGGGCGTGAGACCCAGTACTTC
TRBJ2-7 | TRBD2 | TRBV4-3 | few | CASSQLSGGTYEQYF | TGCGCCAGCAGCCAACTTAGCGGGGGAACCTACGAGCAGTACTTC
TRBJ2-5 | . | TRBV9 | . | CASSVATGGGQETQYF | TGTGCCAGCAGCGTAGCTACCGGGGGAGGCCAAGAGACCCAGTACTTC
TRBJ2-7 | . | TRBV29-1 | . | CSVEVPGRREQYF | TGCAGCGTTGAAGTCCCCGGGAGAAGAGAGCAGTACTTC
TRBJ1-5 | . | TRBV7-9 | . | CASSSPRENQPQHF | TGTGCCAGCAGTTCACCCAGGGAAAATCAGCCCCAGCATTTT
TRBJ2-3 | TRBD1 | TRBV7-2 | . | CASSLQQGDTQYF | TGTGCCAGCAGCTTACAACAGGGGGATACGCAGTATTTT
TRBJ1-2 | TRBD1 | TRBV18 | . | CASSPGRGPGNYGYTF | TGTGCCAGCTCACCGGGCAGGGGGCCGGGCAACTATGGCTACACCTTC